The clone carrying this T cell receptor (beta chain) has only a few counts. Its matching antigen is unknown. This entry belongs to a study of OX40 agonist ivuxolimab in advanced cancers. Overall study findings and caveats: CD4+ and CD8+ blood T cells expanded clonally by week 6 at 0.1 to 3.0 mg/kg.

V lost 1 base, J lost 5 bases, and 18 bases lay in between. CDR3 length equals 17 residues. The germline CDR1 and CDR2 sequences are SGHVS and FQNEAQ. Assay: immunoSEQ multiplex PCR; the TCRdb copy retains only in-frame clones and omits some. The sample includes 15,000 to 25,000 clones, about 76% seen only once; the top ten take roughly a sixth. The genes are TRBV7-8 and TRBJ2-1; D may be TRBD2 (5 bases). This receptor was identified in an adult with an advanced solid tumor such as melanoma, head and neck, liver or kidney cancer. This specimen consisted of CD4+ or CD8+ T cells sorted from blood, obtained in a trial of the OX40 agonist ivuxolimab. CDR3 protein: CASSLDPRELTDNEQFF. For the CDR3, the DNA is TGTGCCAGCAGCTTAGATCCTCGGGAACTCACAGACAATGAGCAGTTCTTC.